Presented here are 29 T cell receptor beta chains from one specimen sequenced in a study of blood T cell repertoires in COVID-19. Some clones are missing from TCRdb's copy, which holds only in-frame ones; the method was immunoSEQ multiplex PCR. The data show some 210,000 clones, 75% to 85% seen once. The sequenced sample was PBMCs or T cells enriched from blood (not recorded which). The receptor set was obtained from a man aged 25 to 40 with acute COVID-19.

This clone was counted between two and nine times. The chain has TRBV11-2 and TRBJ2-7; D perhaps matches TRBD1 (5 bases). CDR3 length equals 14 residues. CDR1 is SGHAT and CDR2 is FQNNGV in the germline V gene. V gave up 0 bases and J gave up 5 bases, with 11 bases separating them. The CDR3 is CASSLEAGPDEQYF. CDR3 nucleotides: TGTGCCAGCAGCTTAGAGGCAGGGCCGGACGAGCAGTACTTC.

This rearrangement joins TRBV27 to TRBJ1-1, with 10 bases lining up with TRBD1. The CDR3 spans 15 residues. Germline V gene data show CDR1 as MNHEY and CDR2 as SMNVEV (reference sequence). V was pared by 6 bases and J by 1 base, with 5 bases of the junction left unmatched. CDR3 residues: CASRRQGARNTEAFF. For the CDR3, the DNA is TGTGCCAGCAGGAGACAGGGGGCAAGGAACACTGAAGCTTTCTTT.

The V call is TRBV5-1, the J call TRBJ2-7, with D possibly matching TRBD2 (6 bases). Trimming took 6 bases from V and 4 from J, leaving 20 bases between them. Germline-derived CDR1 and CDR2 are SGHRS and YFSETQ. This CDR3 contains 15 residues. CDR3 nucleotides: TGCGCCAGCAACTCTGTGGGGGGTGTCCTATACGAGCAGTACTTC. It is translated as CASNSVGGVLYEQYF. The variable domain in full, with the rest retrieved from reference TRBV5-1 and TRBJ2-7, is KAGVTQTPRYLIKTRGQQVTLSCSPISGHRSVSWYQQTPGQGLQFLFEYFSETQRNKGNFPGRFSGRQFSNSRSEMNVSTLELGDSALYLCASNSVGGVLYEQYFGPGTRLTVT.

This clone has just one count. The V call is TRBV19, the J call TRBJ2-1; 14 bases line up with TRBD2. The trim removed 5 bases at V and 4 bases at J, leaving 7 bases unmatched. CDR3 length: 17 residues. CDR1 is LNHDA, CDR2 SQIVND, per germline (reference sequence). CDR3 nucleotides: TGTGCCAGTAGTCCTCGGACTAGCGGGGGGTCTTACAATGAGCAGTTCTTC. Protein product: CASSPRTSGGSYNEQFF.

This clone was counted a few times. For the CDR3, the DNA is TGTGCCAGCAGCTTCCAGCTACCGTCAAAGACTAGCGGGGAGCAGTTCTTC. Encoded protein: CASSFQLPSKTSGEQFF. This sequence joins TRBV11-2 and TRBJ2-1; the match to TRBD2 covers 10 bases. In germline, CDR1 is SGHAT, CDR2 FQNNGV. The CDR3 length is 17 residues. J gave up 10 bases and V 3 bases, and 15 bases lay outside the gene matches.

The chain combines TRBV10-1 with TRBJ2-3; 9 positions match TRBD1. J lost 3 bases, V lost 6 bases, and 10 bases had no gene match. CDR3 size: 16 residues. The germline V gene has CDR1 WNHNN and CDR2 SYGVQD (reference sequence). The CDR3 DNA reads TGCGCCAGCAGCCTAGATCTCGGACAGGGGACAGATACGCAGTATTTT. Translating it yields CASSLDLGQGTDTQYF.

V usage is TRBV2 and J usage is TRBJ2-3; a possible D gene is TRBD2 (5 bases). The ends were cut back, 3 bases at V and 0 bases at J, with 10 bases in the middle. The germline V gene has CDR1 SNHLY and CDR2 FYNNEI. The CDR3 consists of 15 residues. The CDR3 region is CASSEGVVSTDTQYF. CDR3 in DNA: TGTGCCAGCAGTGAGGGAGTAGTTAGCACAGATACGCAGTATTTT.

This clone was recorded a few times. Here the CDR3 reads CASSQDRTGGSDEQYF. For the CDR3, the DNA is TGTGCCAGCAGCCAAGATCGGACAGGGGGAAGTGACGAGCAGTACTTC. This chain links TRBV4-2 with TRBJ2-7; 10 bases are a match to TRBD1. The CDR3 extends over 16 amino acids. CDR1 is LGHNA, CDR2 YNFKEQ, per germline. Trimming removed 0 bases from V and 5 bases from J; junction bases left unmatched: 7.

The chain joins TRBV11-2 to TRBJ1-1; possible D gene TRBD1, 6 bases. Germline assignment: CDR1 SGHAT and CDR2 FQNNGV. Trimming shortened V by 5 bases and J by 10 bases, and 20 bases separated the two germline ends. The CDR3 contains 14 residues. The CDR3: CASSQVGHGPGAFF. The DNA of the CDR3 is TGTGCCAGCAGCCAAGTGGGACATGGGCCTGGAGCTTTCTTT.

CDR3 sequence: CASVKGGGSNTEAFF. CDR3 coding DNA: TGTGCCAGCGTTAAAGGGGGCGGATCGAACACTGAAGCTTTCTTT. This chain connects TRBV3-1 (or the pseudogene TRBV3-2) to TRBJ1-1; 7 bases align to TRBD1. Germline V gene sequence: CDR1 LGHDT, CDR2 YNNKEL (reference sequence). V shed 8 bases and J 1 base; nucleotides not matched to a gene: 10. The CDR3 is 15 amino acids.

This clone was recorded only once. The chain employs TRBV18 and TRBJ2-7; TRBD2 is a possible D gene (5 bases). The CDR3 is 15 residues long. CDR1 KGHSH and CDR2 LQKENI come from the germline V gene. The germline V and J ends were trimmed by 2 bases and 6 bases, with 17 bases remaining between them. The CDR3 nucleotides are TGTGCCAGCTCACCATCGGTCGGGGTTTCGGCCGAGCAGTACTTC. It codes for CASSPSVGVSAEQYF.

The CDR3 region is CASLRDNNSPLHF. The CDR3 DNA reads TGTGCCAGCCTACGGGATAATAATTCACCCCTCCACTTT. The chain has TRBV6-6 and TRBJ1-6; D not resolved. This CDR3 has 13 amino acids. V gave up 8 bases and J gave up 5 bases, with 10 bases separating them. CDR1 is MNHNY, CDR2 SVGAGI, per germline (reference sequence).

Here the CDR3 reads CASSFLGLGGKETQYF. The CDR3 nucleotides read TGTGCCAGCAGCTTCCTGGGACTTGGGGGTAAAGAGACCCAGTACTTC. V is TRBV5-4 and J is TRBJ2-5; a weak D match, TRBD2 (6 bases). CDR3 length equals 16 residues. Trimming stripped 2 bases from V and 3 bases from J, with 17 bases between. Germline V gene lookup returns CDR1 SGHNT and CDR2 YYREEE (reference sequence).

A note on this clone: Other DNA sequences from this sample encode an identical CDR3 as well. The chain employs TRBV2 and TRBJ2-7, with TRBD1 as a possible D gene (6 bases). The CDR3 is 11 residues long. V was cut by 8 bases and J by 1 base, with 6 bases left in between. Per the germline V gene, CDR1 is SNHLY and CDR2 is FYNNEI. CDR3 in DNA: TGTGCCAGCCAGGGGTCCTACGAGCAGTACTTC. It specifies CASQGSYEQYF. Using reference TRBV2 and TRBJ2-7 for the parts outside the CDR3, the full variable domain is EPEVTQTPSHQVTQMGQEVILRCVPISNHLYFYWYRQILGQKVEFLVSFYNNEISEKSEIFDDQFSVERPDGSNFTLKIRSTKLEDSAMYFCASQGSYEQYFGPGTRLTVT.

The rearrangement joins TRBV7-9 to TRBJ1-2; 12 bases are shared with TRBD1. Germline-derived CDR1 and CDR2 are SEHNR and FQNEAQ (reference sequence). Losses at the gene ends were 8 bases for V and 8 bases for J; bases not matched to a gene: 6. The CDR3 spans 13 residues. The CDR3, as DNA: TGTGCCAGCGAGAGGGGACAGGGGGCCGGCTACACCTTC. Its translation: CASERGQGAGYTF.

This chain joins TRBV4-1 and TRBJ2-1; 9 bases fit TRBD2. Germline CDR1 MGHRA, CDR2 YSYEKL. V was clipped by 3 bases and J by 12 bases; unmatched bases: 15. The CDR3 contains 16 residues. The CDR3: CASSHILAGPTGGQFF. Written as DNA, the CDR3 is TGCGCCAGCAGCCACATACTAGCGGGTCCGACCGGGGGGCAGTTCTTC.

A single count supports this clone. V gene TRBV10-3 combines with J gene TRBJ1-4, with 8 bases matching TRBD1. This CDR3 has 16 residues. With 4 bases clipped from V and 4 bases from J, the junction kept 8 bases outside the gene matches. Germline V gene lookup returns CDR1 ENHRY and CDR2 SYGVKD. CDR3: CAISAQGALSNEKLFF. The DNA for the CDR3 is TGTGCCATCAGTGCGCAGGGGGCGCTTAGTAATGAAAAACTGTTTTTT.

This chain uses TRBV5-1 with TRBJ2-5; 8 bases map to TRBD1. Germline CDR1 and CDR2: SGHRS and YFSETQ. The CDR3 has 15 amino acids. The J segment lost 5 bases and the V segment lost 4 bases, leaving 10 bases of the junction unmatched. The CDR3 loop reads CASSNVRGLKETQYF. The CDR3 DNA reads TGCGCCAGCAGCAACGTCAGGGGGCTAAAGGAGACCCAGTACTTC.

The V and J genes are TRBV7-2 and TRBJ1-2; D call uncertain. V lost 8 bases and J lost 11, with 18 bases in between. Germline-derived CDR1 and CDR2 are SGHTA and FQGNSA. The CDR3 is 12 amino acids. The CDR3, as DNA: TGTGCCAGCCGATATATCGATCCTAGGTACACCTTC. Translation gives CASRYIDPRYTF.

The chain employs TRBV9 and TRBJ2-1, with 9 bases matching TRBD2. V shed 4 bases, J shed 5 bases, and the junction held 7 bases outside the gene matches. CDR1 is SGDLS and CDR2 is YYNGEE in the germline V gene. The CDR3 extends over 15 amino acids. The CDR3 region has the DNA TGTGCCAGCAGCCTGCGGGGGGGCCGGAACAATGAGCAGTTCTTC. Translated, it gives CASSLRGGRNNEQFF. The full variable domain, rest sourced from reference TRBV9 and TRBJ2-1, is DSGVTQTPKHLITATGQRVTLRCSPRSGDLSVYWYQQSLDQGLQFLIQYYNGEERAKGNILERFSAQQFPDLHSELNLSSLELGDSALYFCASSLRGGRNNEQFFGPGTRLTVL.

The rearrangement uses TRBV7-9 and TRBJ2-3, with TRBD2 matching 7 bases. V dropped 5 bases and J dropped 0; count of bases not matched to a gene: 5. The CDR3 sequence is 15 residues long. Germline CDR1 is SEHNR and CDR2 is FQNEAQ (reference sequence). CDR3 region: CASSPRLASTDTQYF. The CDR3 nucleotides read TGTGCCAGCAGCCCCCGACTAGCCAGCACAGATACGCAGTATTTT.

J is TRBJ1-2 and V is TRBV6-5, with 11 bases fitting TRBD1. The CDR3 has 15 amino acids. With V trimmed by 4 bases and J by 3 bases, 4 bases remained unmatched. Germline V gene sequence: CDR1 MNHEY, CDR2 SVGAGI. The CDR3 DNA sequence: TGTGCCAGCAGTTCCCGGACAGGGGGCGACTATGGCTACACCTTC. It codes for CASSSRTGGDYGYTF.

The CDR3 is CASSPSPGQMNTEAFF. CDR3 bases: TGTGCCAGCAGCCCATCTCCGGGTCAAATGAACACTGAAGCTTTCTTT. V is TRBV28 and J is TRBJ1-1, with D unclear. From germline, CDR1 is MDHEN and CDR2 SYDVKM. Trimming stripped 6 bases from V and 0 bases from J, with 17 bases between. The CDR3 covers 16 residues.

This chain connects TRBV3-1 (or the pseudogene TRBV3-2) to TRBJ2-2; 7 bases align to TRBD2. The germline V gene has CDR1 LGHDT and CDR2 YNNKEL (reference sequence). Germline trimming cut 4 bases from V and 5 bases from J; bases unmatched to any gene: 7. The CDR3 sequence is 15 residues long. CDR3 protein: CASSRGWGGTGELFF. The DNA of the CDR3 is TGTGCCAGCAGCCGCGGGTGGGGAGGGACCGGGGAGCTGTTTTTT.

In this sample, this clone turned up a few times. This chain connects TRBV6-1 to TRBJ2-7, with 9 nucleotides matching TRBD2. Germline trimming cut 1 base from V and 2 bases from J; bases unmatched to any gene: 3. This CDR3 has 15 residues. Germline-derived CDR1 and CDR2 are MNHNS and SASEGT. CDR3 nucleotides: TGTGCCAGCAGTGAAGATAGCGGGGGACCCTACGAGCAGTACTTC. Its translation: CASSEDSGGPYEQYF.

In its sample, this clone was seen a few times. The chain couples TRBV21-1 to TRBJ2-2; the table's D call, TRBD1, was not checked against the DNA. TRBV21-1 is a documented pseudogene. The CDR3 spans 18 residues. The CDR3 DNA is TGTGCCAGCAGCACCGAGAGGTCGGTCAGGGGGCGAACCGGGGAGCTGTTTTTT. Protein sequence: CASSTERSVRGRTGELFF.

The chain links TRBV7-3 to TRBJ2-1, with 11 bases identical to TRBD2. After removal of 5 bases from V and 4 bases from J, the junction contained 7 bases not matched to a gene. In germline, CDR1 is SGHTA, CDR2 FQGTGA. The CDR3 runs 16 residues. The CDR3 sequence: CASSPPGLAAYNEQFF. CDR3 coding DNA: TGTGCCAGCAGCCCACCGGGACTAGCGGCGTACAATGAGCAGTTCTTC.

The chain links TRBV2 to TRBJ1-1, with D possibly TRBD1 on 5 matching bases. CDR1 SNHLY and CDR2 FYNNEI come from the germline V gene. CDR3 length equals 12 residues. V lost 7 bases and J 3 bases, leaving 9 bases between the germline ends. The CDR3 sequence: CASTPGDTEAFF. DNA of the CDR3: TGTGCCAGCACGCCGGGGGACACTGAAGCTTTCTTT.

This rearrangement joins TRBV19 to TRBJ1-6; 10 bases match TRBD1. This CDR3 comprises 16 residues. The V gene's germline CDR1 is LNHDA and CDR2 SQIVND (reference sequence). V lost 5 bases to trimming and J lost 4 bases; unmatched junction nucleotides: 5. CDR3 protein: CASSPVDRGYNSPLHF. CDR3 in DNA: TGTGCCAGTAGTCCGGTGGACAGGGGGTATAATTCACCCCTCCACTTT.